These 25 T cell receptor beta chains were sequenced from one sample in a study of T cell repertoires in aging, cancer and after chemotherapy. A mixed TRB-A/B primer pool amplified rearranged TRB by multiplex touch-down PCR. MiXCR was run by TCRdb on the multiplex PCR reads, yielding one entry per CDR3 protein. The sample records about 9,200 distinct CDR3 sequences, approximately 33% being singletons. Amplification of TCR beta used genomic DNA extracted from peripheral blood. Sequencing input: blood. The receptors stem from a human donor in good health. The donor label of this sample is uncertain.

This clonotype is medium-sized (0.01 to 0.1%) within its sample. J is TRBJ2-3 and V is TRBV5-6; D unresolved. CDR3 length: 14 residues. The germline gives CDR1 SGHDT, CDR2 YYEEEE. Deletions cut 0 bases from V and 0 bases from J, with 5 bases between. The CDR3 loop is CASSLALSTDTQYF. The DNA for the CDR3 is TGTGCCAGCAGCTTGGCCCTTAGCACAGATACGCAGTATTTT.

The V call is TRBV10-3, the J call TRBJ1-4; 8 nucleotides match TRBD1. The V gene's germline CDR1 is ENHRY and CDR2 SYGVKD. With 6 bases clipped from V and 10 bases from J, the junction kept 10 bases outside the gene matches. This CDR3 spans 14 amino acids. CDR3 sequence: CAISATGVRGKLFF. The CDR3 nucleotides read TGTGCCATCAGCGCGACAGGGGTCAGGGGAAAACTGTTTTTT.

The rearrangement links TRBV20-1 to TRBJ2-7; 12 bases map to TRBD1. Trimming took 3 bases from V and 3 from J; bases not matched to a gene: 3. The CDR3 length is 14 residues. Looked up from germline, CDR1 is DFQATT and CDR2 is SNEGSKA (reference sequence). The CDR3 DNA reads as TGCAGTGCTAGCTGGGACAGGGGGCTCTACGAGCAGTACTTC. Its translation is CSASWDRGLYEQYF.

The chain joins TRBV13 to TRBJ1-2; D ambiguous. This CDR3 is built from 12 residues. V gave up 3 bases and J gave up 3 bases, with 5 bases separating them. The germline V gene has CDR1 PRHDT and CDR2 FYEKMQ (reference sequence). The CDR3 region is CASSFGHYGYTF. The CDR3 DNA sequence: TGTGCCAGCAGCTTCGGCCACTATGGCTACACCTTC. Looking up the rest from reference TRBV13 and TRBJ1-2 gives the full variable domain: AAGVIQSPRHLIKEKRETATLKCYPIPRHDTVYWYQQGPGQDPQFLISFYEKMQSDKGSIPDRFSAQQFSDYHSELNMSSLELGDSALYFCASSFGHYGYTFGSGTRLTVV.

This clonotype was detected a few times. The chain carries TRBV10-3 and TRBJ2-1, with D possibly being TRBD1 (6 bases). V lost 2 bases and J lost 6, with 14 bases in between. The germline CDR1 and CDR2 sequences are ENHRY and SYGVKD. The CDR3 extends over 15 amino acids. CDR3 region: CAISETGMPSNEQFF. The CDR3 DNA reads TGTGCCATCAGTGAGACAGGGATGCCCTCCAATGAGCAGTTCTTC.

The chain links TRBV27 to TRBJ1-6; D gene unclear. V gave up 3 bases and J gave up 8 bases, with 8 bases separating them. The CDR3 extends over 13 amino acids. Germline V gene sequence: CDR1 MNHEY, CDR2 SMNVEV (reference sequence). The CDR3 nucleotides read TGTGCCAGCAGTTTGGGGATCTATTCACCCCTCCACTTT. Translating gives CASSLGIYSPLHF.

Only a few counts were recorded for this clonotype. This sequence joins TRBV27 and TRBJ2-7; D gene ambiguous. Trimming took off 3 bases at V and 6 bases at J, with 12 bases between the two ends. CDR3 size: 13 residues. The germline V gene has CDR1 MNHEY and CDR2 SMNVEV (reference sequence). CDR3 in amino acids: CASSLAGPREQYF. CDR3 coding DNA: TGTGCCAGCAGTTTGGCCGGCCCGCGCGAGCAGTACTTC.

This clonotype is labeled as medium-sized. This rearrangement joins TRBV30 to TRBJ2-6; D is undetermined. Germline assignment: CDR1 GTSNPN and CDR2 SVGIG (reference sequence). Deletions cut 3 bases from V and 4 bases from J, with 7 bases between. The CDR3 length is 13 residues. The CDR3 is CAWRLAGANVLTF. DNA for the CDR3: TGTGCCTGGAGGCTCGCAGGGGCCAACGTCCTGACTTTC.

This sequence joins TRBV18 and TRBJ1-4, with a tentative D call TRBD1 (6 bases). Trimming left V 0 bases short and J 6 bases short, with 17 bases between. The germline gives CDR1 KGHSH, CDR2 LQKENI. The CDR3 extends over 17 amino acids. In nucleotides, the CDR3 is TGTGCCAGCTCACCACCGGCGGGCAGGGGTACGGATGAAAAACTGTTTTTT. This gives the protein CASSPPAGRGTDEKLFF.

The rearrangement links TRBV5-4 to TRBJ1-4; a weak D match, TRBD1 (6 bases). Germline CDR1 SGHNT, CDR2 YYREEE (reference sequence). V lost 0 bases, J lost 12 bases, and 18 bases lay in between. The CDR3 is 15 residues long. The CDR3: CASSLGGAARGELFF. The DNA for the CDR3 is TGTGCCAGCAGCTTGGGGGGGGCCGCCAGGGGTGAACTGTTTTTT.

This clonotype has just a few counts. This chain uses TRBV5-6 with TRBJ2-1; D ambiguous. Germline V gene sequence: CDR1 SGHDT, CDR2 YYEEEE. This CDR3 is built from 17 residues. Trimming removed 1 base from V and 8 bases from J, with 22 bases in between. This CDR3 is CASSLKRRALNLDEQFF. CDR3 nucleotides: TGTGCCAGCAGCTTGAAGAGGAGAGCTCTTAATCTAGATGAGCAGTTCTTC.

Sample share makes this clonotype medium-sized. The CDR3 is CSVRLNTEAFF. CDR3 sequence (DNA): TGCAGCGTCCGATTGAACACTGAAGCTTTCTTT. The gene calls are TRBV29-1 and TRBJ1-1; D is unresolved. CDR3 length equals 11 residues. Trimming stripped 6 bases from V and 0 bases from J, with 5 bases between. Germline V gene sequence: CDR1 SQVTM, CDR2 ANQGSEA.

This clonotype was counted only a few times. The chain links TRBV5-5 to TRBJ2-5, with 7 bases fitting TRBD1. The germline gives CDR1 SGHKS, CDR2 YYEKEE (reference sequence). The junction had 10 bases not matched to a gene; V was cut back by 6 bases and J by 2 bases. This CDR3 contains 15 residues. Here the CDR3 DNA reads TGTGCCAGCACCCTGAAGACAGGGCGACAAGAGACCCAGTACTTC. Protein sequence: CASTLKTGRQETQYF.

This clonotype was seen a few times. The chain joins TRBV6-2 or TRBV6-3 to TRBJ2-1, with D unclear. V was pared by 0 bases and J by 0 bases, with 15 bases between. CDR3 length: 18 residues. In germline, CDR1 is MNHEY, CDR2 SVGEGT. The CDR3 DNA follows: TGTGCCAGCAGTTACTCTGGGCACGGTGGATTCTCCTACAATGAGCAGTTCTTC. It yields the protein CASSYSGHGGFSYNEQFF.

CDR3 in amino acids: CASSSWRQGRYQPQHF. In DNA, the CDR3 is TGTGCCAGCAGCTCTTGGAGACAGGGGCGATATCAGCCCCAGCATTTT. The chain carries TRBV5-6 and TRBJ1-5, with 8 positions matching TRBD1. The CDR3 is 16 residues long. The germline CDR1 and CDR2 sequences are SGHDT and YYEEEE. V lost 3 bases to trimming and J lost 5 bases; unmatched junction nucleotides: 10.

The rearrangement joins TRBV5-6 to TRBJ2-7, with D unresolved. Trimming left V 0 bases short and J 5 bases short, with 12 bases between. Germline lookup yields CDR1 SGHDT and CDR2 YYEEEE. The CDR3 consists of 14 residues. The CDR3 sequence is CASSLDQSENEQYF. CDR3 nucleotide sequence: TGTGCCAGCAGCTTGGACCAGTCAGAGAACGAGCAGTACTTC.

The gene calls are TRBV29-1 and TRBJ1-3, with a weak D call TRBD1 (6 bases). The germline V gene encodes CDR1 SQVTM and CDR2 ANQGSEA. Trimming left V 7 bases short and J 6 bases short, with 13 bases between. The CDR3 runs 12 residues. CDR3 nucleotide sequence: TGCAGCGCCTGGACAGCTGAAAACACCATATATTTT. This gives the protein CSAWTAENTIYF.

This clonotype has more than one count but fewer than ten. This chain joins TRBV6-5 and TRBJ1-1; TRBD1 is a possible D gene (5 bases). Germline V gene lookup returns CDR1 MNHEY and CDR2 SVGAGI. This CDR3 has 12 amino acids. The V end was cut by 5 bases, the J end by 8 bases, with 12 bases between. The CDR3 reads CASSLLGGEAFF. DNA for the CDR3: TGTGCCAGCAGTCTTCTGGGGGGGGAAGCTTTCTTT.

With respect to this clonotype: A much larger clone lies a single base off, so this may be a read error. J is TRBJ2-7 and V is TRBV19; 7 positions match TRBD1. Trimming took 8 bases from V and 4 from J; bases not matched to a gene: 5. Germline V lookup: CDR1 LNHDA, CDR2 SQIVND (reference sequence). The CDR3 is 12 amino acids. This chain's CDR3 is CASGQATYEQYF. The CDR3 DNA reads TGTGCCAGTGGACAGGCGACATACGAGCAGTACTTC.

In its sample, this clonotype ranks as medium-sized. The chain recombines TRBV29-1 with TRBJ2-3; D is unclear. V lost 7 bases, J lost 0 bases, and 11 bases lay in between. Germline CDR1 is SQVTM and CDR2 is ANQGSEA. There are 13 residues in the CDR3. The CDR3 DNA is TGCAGCGCTCACCTAACTAGCACAGATACGCAGTATTTT. The encoded protein is CSAHLTSTDTQYF.

The rearrangement uses TRBV10-3 and TRBJ2-6, with D perhaps matching TRBD2 (6 bases). The CDR3 is made up of 16 amino acids. Trimming left V 10 bases short and J 0 bases short, with 16 bases between. In germline, CDR1 is ENHRY, CDR2 SYGVKD. The CDR3 protein is CASGSRESSGANVLTF. CDR3 DNA sequence: TGTGCCAGCGGCAGCCGGGAGAGCTCTGGGGCCAACGTCCTGACTTTC.

Only a few counts were recorded for this clonotype. This chain connects TRBV6-5 to TRBJ1-6, with D possibly TRBD1 on 5 matching bases. CDR3 size: 16 residues. Germline V gene sequence: CDR1 MNHEY, CDR2 SVGAGI. V gave up 7 bases and J gave up 13 bases, with 26 bases separating them. The CDR3 protein is CASKRGSGTATRPLHF. The CDR3 region has the DNA TGTGCCAGCAAGAGGGGTTCCGGGACCGCAACCAGGCCCCTCCACTTT.

This clonotype is medium-sized within its sample. J is TRBJ1-2 and V is TRBV29-1, with a possible D match to TRBD1 (6 bases). The CDR3 spans 11 residues. Germline assignment: CDR1 SQVTM and CDR2 ANQGSEA. Trimming left V 4 bases short and J 3 bases short, with 6 bases between. CDR3 coding DNA: TGCAGCGTTGGACAGGACTATGGCTACACCTTC. Translating gives CSVGQDYGYTF.

The chain employs TRBV6-5 and TRBJ1-6, with D hard to call. The CDR3 contains 14 residues. CDR1 MNHEY and CDR2 SVGAGI come from the germline V gene. V was trimmed by 0 bases and J by 7 bases, leaving 7 bases between them. In nucleotides, the CDR3 is TGTGCCAGCAGTTACTCGGCCAGGAATTCACCCCTCCACTTT. As protein: CASSYSARNSPLHF.

V gene TRBV5-5 combines with J gene TRBJ1-1; the D is unclear. The ends were cut back, 4 bases at V and 5 bases at J, with 9 bases in the middle. This CDR3 contains 12 residues. The germline V gene has CDR1 SGHKS and CDR2 YYEKEE (reference sequence). Here the CDR3 reads CASSLRSTEAFF. CDR3 bases: TGTGCCAGCAGCCTTAGATCTACTGAAGCTTTCTTT.